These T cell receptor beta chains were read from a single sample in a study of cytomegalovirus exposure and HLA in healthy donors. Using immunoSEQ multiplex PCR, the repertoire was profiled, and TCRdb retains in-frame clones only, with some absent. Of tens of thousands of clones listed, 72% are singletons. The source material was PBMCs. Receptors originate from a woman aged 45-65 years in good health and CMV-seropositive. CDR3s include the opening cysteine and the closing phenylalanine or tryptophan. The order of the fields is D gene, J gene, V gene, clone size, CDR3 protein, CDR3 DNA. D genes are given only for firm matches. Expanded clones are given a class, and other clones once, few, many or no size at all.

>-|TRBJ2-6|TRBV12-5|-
CASGNLAYVLTF
TGTGCTAGTGGCAACCTGGCATATGTCCTGACTTTC
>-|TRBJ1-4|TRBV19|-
CASSIGRGGGEKLFF
TGTGCCAGTAGTATAGGAAGAGGGGGGGGTGAAAAACTGTTTTTT
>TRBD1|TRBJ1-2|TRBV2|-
CASSGGTGSGYTF
TGTGCCAGCAGTGGGGGGACAGGGAGTGGCTACACCTTC
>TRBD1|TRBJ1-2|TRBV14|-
CASSRIEGGAGFFF
TGTGCCAGCAGCCGCATCGAAGGGGGCGCTGGGTTCTTCTTC
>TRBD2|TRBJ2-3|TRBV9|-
CASSPLGLLTDTQYF
TGTGCCAGCAGCCCCTTGGGACTACTCACAGATACGCAGTATTTT
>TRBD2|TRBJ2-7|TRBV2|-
CASISGTSGPPDYEQYF
TGTGCCAGCATTTCCGGGACTAGCGGGCCCCCTGACTACGAGCAGTACTTC
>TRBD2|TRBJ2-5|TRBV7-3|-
CASSSYGGARETQYF
TGTGCCAGCAGCTCATACGGGGGGGCCAGAGAGACCCAGTACTTC
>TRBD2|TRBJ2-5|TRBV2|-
CASSKWGGSQYF
TGTGCCAGCAGTAAATGGGGGGGGTCCCAGTACTTC
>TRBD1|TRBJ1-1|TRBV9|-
CASSVEDRVGTEAFF
TGTGCCAGCAGCGTGGAAGACAGGGTGGGAACTGAAGCTTTCTTT
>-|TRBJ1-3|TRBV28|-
CASGSGRGNRRNTIYF
TGTGCCAGCGGGTCGGGCAGGGGTAATCGGAGAAACACCATATATTTT
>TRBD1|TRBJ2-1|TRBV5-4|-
CASSSPGQGLNEQFF
TGTGCCAGCAGCTCACCGGGACAGGGGTTGAATGAGCAGTTCTTC
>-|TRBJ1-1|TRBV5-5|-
CASSLVVGSGTEAFF
TGTGCCAGCAGCTTGGTGGTGGGTTCAGGCACTGAAGCTTTCTTT
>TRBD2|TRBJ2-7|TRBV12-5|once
CASGLGLAYEQYF
TGTGCTAGTGGTTTAGGACTAGCCTACGAGCAGTACTTC
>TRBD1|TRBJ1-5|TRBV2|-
CASLRGQQFNQPQHF
TGTGCCTCACTCAGGGGGCAGCAATTTAATCAGCCCCAGCATTTT
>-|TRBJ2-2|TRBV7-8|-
CASNPSRLESSGELFF
TGTGCCAGCAACCCCAGCCGACTAGAGTCTAGCGGGGAGCTGTTTTTT
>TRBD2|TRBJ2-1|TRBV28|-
CASSSGRRNEQFF
TGTGCCAGCAGTAGCGGGAGGAGGAATGAGCAGTTCTTC
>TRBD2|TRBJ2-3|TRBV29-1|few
CSVPSSGGRFEDTQYF
TGCAGCGTACCCTCAAGCGGGGGGAGGTTTGAGGATACGCAGTATTTT
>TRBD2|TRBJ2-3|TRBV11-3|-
CASSFGDHSGADTQYF
TGTGCCAGCAGCTTTGGGGACCATAGCGGGGCAGATACGCAGTATTTT
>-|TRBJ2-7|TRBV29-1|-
CSVEQRDTYEQYF
TGCAGCGTTGAACAACGCGATACCTACGAGCAGTACTTC
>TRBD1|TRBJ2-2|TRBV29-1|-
CSVTDRGTGELFF
TGCAGCGTAACCGACAGGGGTACCGGGGAGCTGTTTTTT
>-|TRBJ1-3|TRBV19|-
CASSISGGNTIYF
TGTGCCAGTAGTATAAGTGGCGGGAACACCATATATTTT
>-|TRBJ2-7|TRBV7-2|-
CASSPRGYEQYF
TGTGCCAGCAGCCCTAGGGGATACGAGCAGTACTTC
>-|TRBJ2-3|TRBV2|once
CASLKQGPTDTQYF
TGTGCCAGCCTTAAACAGGGCCCCACAGATACGCAGTATTTT
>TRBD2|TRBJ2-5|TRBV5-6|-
CASSSQLAGFEETQYF
TGTGCCAGCAGCTCTCAACTAGCGGGGTTTGAAGAGACCCAGTACTTC
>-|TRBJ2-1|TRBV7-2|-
CASSLFQGYNEQFF
TGTGCCAGCAGCTTATTTCAGGGGTACAATGAGCAGTTCTTC
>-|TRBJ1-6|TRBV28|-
CASLKYSSSYNSPLHF
TGTGCCAGCCTGAAGTACTCGAGCTCCTATAATTCACCCCTCCACTTT
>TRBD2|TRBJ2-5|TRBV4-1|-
CASSQASGGIQETQYF
TGCGCCAGCAGCCAAGCTAGCGGGGGGATTCAAGAGACCCAGTACTTC
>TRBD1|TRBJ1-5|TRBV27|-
CASSKQGARQPQHF
TGTGCCAGCAGCAAGCAGGGGGCAAGACAGCCCCAGCATTTT
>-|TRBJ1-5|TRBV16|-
CASSHLGADSNQPQHF
TGTGCCAGCAGCCATTTAGGAGCAGATAGCAATCAGCCCCAGCATTTT
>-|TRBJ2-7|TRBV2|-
CASTGRSGFYAYEQYF
TGTGCCAGCACTGGTAGATCAGGATTCTATGCCTACGAGCAGTACTTC
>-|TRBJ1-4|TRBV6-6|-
CASSYSTRATNEKLFF
TGTGCCAGCAGTTACTCGACGCGGGCAACTAATGAAAAACTGTTTTTT
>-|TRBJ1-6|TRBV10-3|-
CAISEGRLSSAASPLHF
TGTGCCATCAGTGAAGGTCGCCTCTCCAGCGCAGCTTCACCCCTCCACTTT
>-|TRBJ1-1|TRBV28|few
CASSPNMNTEAFF
TGTGCCAGCTCACCGAACATGAACACTGAAGCTTTCTTT
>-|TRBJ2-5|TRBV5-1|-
CASSLSSLETQYF
TGCGCCAGCAGCTTATCAAGCCTGGAGACCCAGTACTTC
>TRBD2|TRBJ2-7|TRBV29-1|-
CSVSGTSGYEQYF
TGCAGCGTTTCCGGGACTAGCGGCTACGAGCAGTACTTC
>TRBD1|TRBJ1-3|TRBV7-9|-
CASSLGQGAFGNTIYF
TGTGCCAGCAGCCTGGGACAGGGAGCGTTTGGAAACACCATATATTTT
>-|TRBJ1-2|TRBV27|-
CASSLSNREGGYTF
TGTGCCAGCAGTTTATCGAACAGGGAGGGAGGCTACACCTTC
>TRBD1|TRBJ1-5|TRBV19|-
CASSITWTGWGDNQPQHF
TGTGCCAGTAGTATTACCTGGACAGGGTGGGGGGACAATCAGCCCCAGCATTTT
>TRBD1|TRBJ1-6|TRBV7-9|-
CASSLAAGTGNSPLHF
TGTGCCAGCAGCTTAGCTGCCGGGACAGGCAATTCACCCCTCCACTTT
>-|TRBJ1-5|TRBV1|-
CTSSQATRQGVRIGQPQHF
TGCACCAGCAGCCAAGCTACGAGACAGGGTGTACGGATCGGTCAGCCCCAGCATTTT
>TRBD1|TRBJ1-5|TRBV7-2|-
CASSLGRAGGGQPQHF
TGTGCCAGCAGCTTAGGCAGAGCAGGGGGCGGTCAGCCCCAGCATTTT
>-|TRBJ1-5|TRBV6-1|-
CASSEARGGLNQPQHF
TGTGCCAGCAGTGAAGCCCGGGGAGGGCTTAATCAGCCCCAGCATTTT
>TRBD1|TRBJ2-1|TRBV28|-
CASTQGDIRAAEQFF
TGTGCCAGCACCCAGGGGGACATCCGGGCCGCTGAGCAGTTCTTC
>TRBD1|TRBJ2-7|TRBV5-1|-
CASRDRSSSYEQYF
TGCGCCAGCAGGGACAGGTCAAGCTCCTACGAGCAGTACTTC
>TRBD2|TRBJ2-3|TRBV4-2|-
CASSQTWTSGDPSTDTQYF
TGTGCCAGCAGCCAAACTTGGACTAGCGGGGACCCTAGCACAGATACGCAGTATTTT
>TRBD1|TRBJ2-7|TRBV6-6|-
CASSYSTGDEQYF
TGTGCCAGCAGTTACAGCACAGGGGATGAGCAGTACTTC
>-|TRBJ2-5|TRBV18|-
CASSPEYGTQYF
TGTGCCAGCTCACCCGAATACGGGACCCAGTACTTC
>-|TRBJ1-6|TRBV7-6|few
CASSSQQGSPLHF
TGTGCCAGCAGCTCCCAACAGGGATCACCCCTCCACTTT
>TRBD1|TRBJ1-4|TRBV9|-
CASSPRGGTGLEKLFF
TGTGCCAGCAGCCCTAGGGGGGGGACAGGGCTTGAAAAACTGTTTTTT
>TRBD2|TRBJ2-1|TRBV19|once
CASRNGRAGVYNEQFF
TGTGCCAGTAGAAATGGGCGGGCGGGAGTCTACAATGAGCAGTTCTTC